The 28 T cell receptor beta chains in this list originate from one sample, sequenced in a study of cytomegalovirus exposure and HLA in healthy donors. TCRdb keeps only in-frame clones here, not all; method: immunoSEQ multiplex PCR. The sample has 90,000 to 150,000 clones, 88% seen once; the top ten hold 1.5% to 2%. The source material was PBMCs. These receptor sequences come from a young man in good health and CMV-seronegative.

The chain is built from TRBV5-1 and TRBJ1-2; D perhaps matches TRBD1 (6 bases). Germline V lookup: CDR1 SGHRS, CDR2 YFSETQ. V lost 4 bases and J 6 bases, leaving 13 bases between the germline ends. This CDR3 has 13 amino acids. As DNA, the CDR3 is TGCGCCAGCAGCGGGGGGGGCACCCATGGCTACACCTTC. Protein sequence: CASSGGGTHGYTF.

The DNA of the CDR3 is TGTGCCAGCAGTTTATCGCTACGGACTCCTCTGTCCTACGAGCAGTACTTC. Translated, it gives CASSLSLRTPLSYEQYF. The chain recombines TRBV27 with TRBJ2-7, with D possibly being TRBD2 (5 bases). The CDR3 totals 17 residues. Trimming left V 0 bases short and J 1 base short, with 16 bases between. Looked up from germline, CDR1 is MNHEY and CDR2 is SMNVEV (reference sequence).

The CDR3 DNA reads TGTGCCAGCAGCGTATTCCAGGACACTGAAGCTTTCTTT. It encodes CASSVFQDTEAFF. The rearrangement uses TRBV9 and TRBJ1-1; D unclear. This CDR3 is built from 13 residues. CDR1 is SGDLS, CDR2 YYNGEE, per germline. The ends were cut back, 1 base at V and 3 bases at J, with 7 bases in the middle.

The chain couples TRBV27 to TRBJ1-2; TRBD1 matches 10 bases. The CDR3 runs to 14 residues. The V gene's germline CDR1 is MNHEY and CDR2 SMNVEV (reference sequence). V lost 4 bases and J lost 4; bases outside the gene matches: 3. The CDR3 spells CASSWGQGSYGYTF. DNA of the CDR3: TGTGCCAGCAGTTGGGGACAGGGGAGCTATGGCTACACCTTC.

V and J are TRBV7-8 and TRBJ2-2; TRBD2 aligns across 10 bases. The J segment lost 4 bases and the V segment lost 6 bases, leaving 5 bases of the junction unmatched. Germline CDR1 and CDR2: SGHVS and FQNEAQ. This CDR3 region has 15 residues. CDR3 residues: CASRITSGTTGELFF. CDR3 DNA: TGTGCCAGCAGAATCACTAGCGGGACCACCGGGGAGCTGTTTTTT.

This clone was found once. The rearrangement uses TRBV6-5 and TRBJ2-5, with D tentatively TRBD1 (6 bases). CDR1 and CDR2 from the germline V gene are MNHEY and SVGAGI. The CDR3 consists of 13 residues. V lost 6 bases, J lost 3 bases, and 11 bases lay in between. CDR3 sequence (DNA): TGTGCCAGCAGGCCGACAGGAAAAGAGACCCAGTACTTC. The encoded protein is CASRPTGKETQYF.

This clone has just one count. The chain recombines TRBV5-5 with TRBJ1-2; 8 nucleotides match TRBD1. This CDR3 has 15 residues. The V gene end was trimmed by 3 bases and the J gene end by 2 bases; junction bases not matched to a gene: 6. The germline CDR1 and CDR2 sequences are SGHKS and YYEKEE (reference sequence). The CDR3, as DNA: TGTGCCAGCAGCTGGGGGACAGGTCCAAACTATGGCTACACCTTC. Translating it yields CASSWGTGPNYGYTF.

The chain recombines TRBV5-1 with TRBJ2-5, with D perhaps matching TRBD2 (6 bases). The germline V gene encodes CDR1 SGHRS and CDR2 YFSETQ. The CDR3 spans 14 residues. V lost 3 bases to trimming and J lost 5 bases, with 14 bases between them. In DNA form, the CDR3 reads TGCGCCAGCAGCTGGGCTTCGGGACTCGAGACCCAGTACTTC. It codes for CASSWASGLETQYF. The variable domain in full, with the rest retrieved from reference TRBV5-1 and TRBJ2-5, is KAGVTQTPRYLIKTRGQQVTLSCSPISGHRSVSWYQQTPGQGLQFLFEYFSETQRNKGNFPGRFSGRQFSNSRSEMNVSTLELGDSALYLCASSWASGLETQYFGPGTRLLVL.

The V and J genes are TRBV13 and TRBJ2-7, with D possibly TRBD1 on 5 matching bases. The V end lost 3 bases, the J end lost 0 bases, and 9 bases lay between the germline ends. This CDR3 has 14 residues. Looked up from germline, CDR1 is PRHDT and CDR2 is FYEKMQ (reference sequence). This chain's CDR3 is CASSFTQGSYEQYF. CDR3 nucleotide sequence: TGTGCCAGCAGCTTCACCCAGGGCTCCTACGAGCAGTACTTC.

This chain joins TRBV2 and TRBJ1-6, with 9 bases matching TRBD1. The CDR3 totals 14 residues. The V gene's germline CDR1 is SNHLY and CDR2 FYNNEI. V dropped 9 bases and J dropped 7; count of bases not matched to a gene: 7. CDR3 residues: CARQTGTGNSPLHF. CDR3 bases: TGTGCCAGGCAAACCGGGACAGGGAATTCACCCCTCCACTTT. The full variable domain, with the rest looked up from reference TRBV2 and TRBJ1-6, is EPEVTQTPSHQVTQMGQEVILRCVPISNHLYFYWYRQILGQKVEFLVSFYNNEISEKSEIFDDQFSVERPDGSNFTLKIRSTKLEDSAMYFCARQTGTGNSPLHFGNGTRLTVT.

A single count supports this clone. The chain employs TRBV18 and TRBJ1-5, with TRBD1 as a possible D gene (5 bases). CDR3 size: 16 residues. V was cut by 3 bases and J by 4 bases, with 16 bases left in between. Germline V gives CDR1 KGHSH, CDR2 LQKENI. The CDR3 sequence is CASSPFGGYGNQPQHF. As DNA, the CDR3 is TGTGCCAGCTCACCTTTCGGGGGGTACGGAAATCAGCCCCAGCATTTT.

The chain carries TRBV6-1 and TRBJ2-3; 7 nucleotides match TRBD2. Germline CDR1 and CDR2: MNHNS and SASEGT. Trimming removed 6 bases from V and 1 base from J; junction bases left unmatched: 13. This CDR3 comprises 17 residues. CDR3 nucleotide sequence: TGTGCCAGCAGCGAACCCGAACAGCTAGCGGGCACAGATACGCAGTATTTT. Translation gives CASSEPEQLAGTDTQYF.

This clone was seen only once. The chain uses TRBV6-5 and TRBJ1-2, with 8 nucleotides matching TRBD1. The CDR3 spans 12 residues. Germline trimming cut 6 bases from V and 8 bases from J; bases unmatched to any gene: 5. Germline CDR1 is MNHEY and CDR2 is SVGAGI. CDR3: CASRPGTGGYTF. The CDR3 DNA is TGTGCCAGCAGGCCCGGGACAGGAGGCTACACCTTC.

This clone appeared once. CDR3 residues: CASSNPGGSYEQYF. CDR3 nucleotides: TGTGCCAGCAGCAACCCGGGGGGATCCTACGAGCAGTACTTC. The V and J genes are TRBV28 and TRBJ2-7, with 7 bases lining up with TRBD2. CDR3 length equals 14 residues. J lost 1 base, V lost 6 bases, and 6 bases had no gene match. Germline lookup yields CDR1 MDHEN and CDR2 SYDVKM.

This clone was seen only a few times. V usage is TRBV28 and J usage is TRBJ1-2; D possibly corresponds to TRBD1 (6 bases). Germline V gene data show CDR1 as MDHEN and CDR2 as SYDVKM. CDR3 length equals 14 residues. Deletions cut 3 bases from V and 4 bases from J, with 12 bases between. The CDR3 reads CASSFGQRTYGYTF. In nucleotides, the CDR3 is TGTGCCAGCAGTTTCGGACAGCGGACCTATGGCTACACCTTC.

This chain connects TRBV6-1 to TRBJ1-2; D might be TRBD1 (5 bases). The CDR3 has 14 amino acids. Germline CDR1 is MNHNS and CDR2 is SASEGT. Trimming shortened V by 4 bases and J by 10 bases, and 19 bases separated the two germline ends. In DNA form, the CDR3 reads TGTGCCAGCAGTGCCCGGGGGGGGGTCATCTTCTACACCTTC. This sequence encodes CASSARGGVIFYTF.

This clone was observed a single time. Here the CDR3 DNA reads TGTGCCAGTAGTATGTGGACTAGCGGGAGTCGCAATGAGCAGTTCTTC. It is translated as CASSMWTSGSRNEQFF. J is TRBJ2-1 and V is TRBV19; 13 bases agree with TRBD2. Germline V gene data show CDR1 as LNHDA and CDR2 as SQIVND (reference sequence). CDR3 length: 16 amino acids. After removal of 3 bases from V and 6 bases from J, the junction contained 5 bases not matched to a gene.

The V call is TRBV27, the J call TRBJ2-1; 9 bases agree with TRBD1. Germline V CDR1 and CDR2: MNHEY, SMNVEV (reference sequence). This CDR3 spans 16 amino acids. The junction had 8 bases not matched to a gene; V was cut back by 6 bases and J by 2 bases. The CDR3 region is CASRQTGQGTYNEQFF. In DNA, the CDR3 is TGTGCCAGCAGACAAACCGGACAGGGGACCTACAATGAGCAGTTCTTC.

The V and J genes are TRBV7-2 and TRBJ1-5; D may be TRBD1 (6 bases). This CDR3 is built from 15 residues. Trimming took 3 bases from V and 3 from J, leaving 12 bases between them. Per germline, CDR1 SGHTA and CDR2 FQGNSA. The CDR3 nucleotides read TGTGCCAGCAGCTTTCGAGGGGGTGCCAATCAGCCCCAGCATTTT. Translating it yields CASSFRGGANQPQHF.

The V gene is TRBV6-5, the J gene TRBJ2-1; tentatively, D is TRBD1 (6 bases). The germline V gene has CDR1 MNHEY and CDR2 SVGAGI. The CDR3 runs 15 residues. Trimming left V 5 bases short and J 0 bases short, with 11 bases between. CDR3 region: CASSADRYSYNEQFF. The CDR3, as DNA: TGTGCCAGCAGTGCCGACAGGTACTCCTACAATGAGCAGTTCTTC.

The V call is TRBV28, the J call TRBJ1-1, with D unresolved. This CDR3 is 11 amino acids long. Germline assignment: CDR1 MDHEN and CDR2 SYDVKM. Between the trimmed V and J ends, which lost 8 bases and 0 bases, there was a span of 4 bases. The CDR3 spells CASLLNTEAFF. As DNA, the CDR3 is TGTGCCAGCCTCTTGAACACTGAAGCTTTCTTT.

This chain links TRBV20-1 with TRBJ2-5; no reliable D call. CDR3 size: 11 residues. The germline V gene has CDR1 DFQATT and CDR2 SNEGSKA (reference sequence). Trimming cost V 6 bases and J 5 bases, with 10 bases left between them. This CDR3 is CSAKKEETQYF. The CDR3 DNA sequence: TGCAGTGCGAAAAAAGAGGAGACCCAGTACTTC.

This chain connects TRBV19 to TRBJ1-2, with D maybe TRBD1 (6 bases). Germline CDR1 is LNHDA and CDR2 is SQIVND (reference sequence). CDR3 length equals 11 residues. V shed 8 bases and J shed 7 bases, with 11 bases lying between them. DNA of the CDR3: TGTGCCAGTTTGACAGGTCTTGGCTACACCTTC. Translation: CASLTGLGYTF.

The chain recombines TRBV5-3 with TRBJ2-3, with a possible D match to TRBD2 (6 bases). TRBV5-3 has ORF status, its function being uncertain. The CDR3 runs 15 residues. V lost 0 bases and J lost 0, with 8 bases in between. The CDR3: CARSLDRGSTDTQYF. CDR3 bases: TGTGCCAGAAGCTTGGATCGGGGGAGCACAGATACGCAGTATTTT.

The chain couples TRBV5-6 to TRBJ1-1; tentative D call: TRBD1 (5 bases). The germline V gene encodes CDR1 SGHDT and CDR2 YYEEEE. CDR3 length: 15 amino acids. V gave up 3 bases and J gave up 2 bases, with 14 bases separating them. In DNA, the CDR3 is TGTGCCAGCAGCTACCGACAGCGAAGTAACACTGAAGCTTTCTTT. This gives the protein CASSYRQRSNTEAFF.

The chain is built from TRBV5-1 and TRBJ2-5, with D perhaps matching TRBD2 (6 bases). Germline V gene data show CDR1 as SGHRS and CDR2 as YFSETQ. The CDR3 loop spans 13 amino acids. The V and J ends lost 0 bases and 7 bases respectively, with 10 bases between them. This CDR3 reads CASSLEAGRTQYF. CDR3 in DNA: TGCGCCAGCAGCTTGGAGGCGGGGAGGACCCAGTACTTC. Using reference TRBV5-1 and TRBJ2-5 for the parts outside the CDR3, the full variable domain is KAGVTQTPRYLIKTRGQQVTLSCSPISGHRSVSWYQQTPGQGLQFLFEYFSETQRNKGNFPGRFSGRQFSNSRSEMNVSTLELGDSALYLCASSLEAGRTQYFGPGTRLLVL.

A single count supports this clone. J is TRBJ2-5 and V is TRBV5-1; no firm D call. The germline V gene has CDR1 SGHRS and CDR2 YFSETQ. The CDR3 sequence is 14 residues long. Trimming took 0 bases from V and 5 from J, leaving 11 bases between them. CDR3 residues: CASSLGGGLETQYF. CDR3 DNA sequence: TGCGCCAGCAGCTTGGGCGGTGGATTGGAGACCCAGTACTTC. The variable domain in full, with the rest retrieved from reference TRBV5-1 and TRBJ2-5, is KAGVTQTPRYLIKTRGQQVTLSCSPISGHRSVSWYQQTPGQGLQFLFEYFSETQRNKGNFPGRFSGRQFSNSRSEMNVSTLELGDSALYLCASSLGGGLETQYFGPGTRLLVL.

The chain couples TRBV11-3 to TRBJ1-2; 7 positions agree with TRBD1. The V gene's germline CDR1 is SGHNT and CDR2 YENEEA. This CDR3 is built from 15 residues. J was trimmed by 6 bases and V by 5 bases; bases with no gene match: 12. CDR3 nucleotide sequence: TGTGCCAGCAGCCGAACCAGACAGGGCGGCCATGGCTACACCTTC. Translated: CASSRTRQGGHGYTF.